Shown below are 30 T cell receptor beta chains from a single sample sequenced in a study of shared clonotypes between healthy human individuals. The assay was immunoSEQ multiplex PCR, and TCRdb's table has in-frame clones only and misses some. Here the sample spans about 2.4 million clones, 93% being singletons. The sequenced sample was naive CD4+ T cells from PBMCs. The subset: CD45RA+ positively selected. The receptor source for this set is a man between 18 and 29 years old in good health. Some clones in this sample may be carry-over from other donors' samples.

A note on this clone: This specimen includes other DNA sequences encoding the same CDR3. The V call is TRBV2, the J call TRBJ1-1; D is possibly TRBD1 (5 bases). The CDR3 runs 13 residues. V lost 3 bases and J lost 2, with 7 bases in between. Germline V gene lookup returns CDR1 SNHLY and CDR2 FYNNEI. CDR3 DNA: TGTGCCAGCAGTGATGACAGCAACACTGAAGCTTTCTTT. Protein product: CASSDDSNTEAFF. Full variable domain (remainder filled in from reference TRBV2 and TRBJ1-1): EPEVTQTPSHQVTQMGQEVILRCVPISNHLYFYWYRQILGQKVEFLVSFYNNEISEKSEIFDDQFSVERPDGSNFTLKIRSTKLEDSAMYFCASSDDSNTEAFFGQGTRLTVV.

Details on this clone: Other DNA sequences in the sample encode the same CDR3. The chain links TRBV2 to TRBJ2-3; 10 nucleotides agree with TRBD2. The J segment lost 1 base and the V segment lost 5 bases, leaving 3 bases of the junction unmatched. Per the germline V gene, CDR1 is SNHLY and CDR2 is FYNNEI. This CDR3 comprises 15 residues. The CDR3 is CASSFGLAGTDTQYF. CDR3 nucleotides: TGTGCCAGCAGTTTTGGACTAGCGGGCACAGATACGCAGTATTTT.

The V call is TRBV4-1, the J call TRBJ2-5; D is unclear. V lost 4 bases and J 0 bases, leaving 12 bases between the germline ends. Germline CDR1 is MGHRA and CDR2 is YSYEKL. This CDR3 is built from 15 residues. The CDR3 reads CASSRAAPYQETQYF. In DNA form, the CDR3 reads TGCGCCAGCAGCCGGGCAGCCCCGTACCAAGAGACCCAGTACTTC.

The V and J genes are TRBV7-9 and TRBJ2-3; TRBD2 matches 11 bases. The trim removed 1 base at V and 4 bases at J, leaving 10 bases unmatched. Per germline, CDR1 SEHNR and CDR2 FQNEAQ (reference sequence). This CDR3 has 18 residues. The CDR3 loop is CASSLVTLLAGGADTQYF. DNA of the CDR3: TGTGCCAGCAGCTTAGTAACCCTCCTAGCGGGAGGTGCAGATACGCAGTATTTT.

The chain carries TRBV5-4 and TRBJ2-3, with TRBD2 matching over 7 bases. Germline V gives CDR1 SGHNT, CDR2 YYREEE (reference sequence). V shed 4 bases, J shed 2 bases, and the junction held 4 bases outside the gene matches. The CDR3 has 14 residues. The CDR3: CASSTGLDTDTQYF. The CDR3 DNA reads as TGTGCCAGCAGCACCGGACTAGACACAGATACGCAGTATTTT.

The chain joins TRBV11-3 to TRBJ2-3, with unresolved D. V was shortened by 3 bases and J by 2 bases, with 12 bases between the two germline ends. CDR1 SGHNT and CDR2 YENEEA come from the germline V gene. The CDR3 extends over 15 amino acids. Here the CDR3 DNA reads TGTGCCAGCAGCTTTGGTCCCCCGGACACAGATACGCAGTATTTT. It specifies CASSFGPPDTDTQYF.

V and J are TRBV28 and TRBJ2-7; 9 bases map to TRBD1. J gave up 0 bases and V 5 bases, and 5 bases lay outside the gene matches. This CDR3 spans 15 amino acids. Germline assignment: CDR1 MDHEN and CDR2 SYDVKM. CDR3 in amino acids: CASSTTGGVSYEQYF. The CDR3 DNA reads as TGTGCCAGCAGTACGACAGGGGGGGTCTCCTACGAGCAGTACTTC. Based on the CDR3 plus reference TRBV28 and TRBJ2-7, the full variable domain is DVKVTQSSRYLVKRTGEKVFLECVQDMDHENMFWYRQDPGLGLRLIYFSYDVKMKEKGDIPEGYSVSREKKERFSLILESASTNQTSMYLCASSTTGGVSYEQYFGPGTRLTVT.

V is TRBV9 and J is TRBJ1-3; possible D gene TRBD1, 5 bases. V dropped 4 bases and J dropped 8 bases, with 16 bases sitting between them. Germline V CDR1 and CDR2: SGDLS, YYNGEE. The CDR3 loop spans 14 amino acids. The CDR3 protein is CASSTGPTGYTIYF. CDR3 nucleotides: TGTGCCAGCAGCACAGGACCGACCGGGTACACCATATATTTT.

The V and J genes are TRBV5-1 and TRBJ1-1; 10 bases line up with TRBD1. V lost 4 bases to trimming and J lost 4 bases; unmatched junction nucleotides: 4. CDR3 length equals 14 residues. Germline V gene sequence: CDR1 SGHRS, CDR2 YFSETQ. The CDR3 region has the DNA TGCGCCAGCAGCCGGGGACAGGGGCCCACTGAAGCTTTCTTT. Translation gives CASSRGQGPTEAFF.

This rearrangement joins TRBV11-2 to TRBJ2-7; no clear D gene. The CDR3 length is 15 residues. Trimming stripped 3 bases from V and 2 bases from J, with 14 bases between. Germline CDR1 reads SGHAT; CDR2 reads FQNNGV. DNA for the CDR3: TGTGCCAGCAGCTTGCCCCTACCACCCACCTACGAGCAGTACTTC. It encodes CASSLPLPPTYEQYF.

V usage is TRBV6-5 and J usage is TRBJ1-2; D remains unclear. Germline V gene sequence: CDR1 MNHEY, CDR2 SVGAGI. Between the trimmed V and J ends, which lost 6 bases and 8 bases, there was a span of 13 bases. The CDR3 consists of 12 residues. The CDR3 DNA sequence: TGTGCCAGCAGCGGCGGCTCCCGGGGCTACACCTTC. Translating it yields CASSGGSRGYTF.

The chain recombines TRBV14 with TRBJ1-2; 9 bases align to TRBD1. Germline CDR1 and CDR2: SGHDN and FVKESK. CDR3 length equals 13 residues. J lost 8 bases, V lost 4 bases, and 5 bases had no gene match. In DNA, the CDR3 is TGTGCCAGCAGCCGGGACAGGGAAGGGGGCTACACCTTC. This translates into CASSRDREGGYTF.

V usage is TRBV27 and J usage is TRBJ2-2; the D is unclear. Trimming took off 6 bases at V and 0 bases at J, with 8 bases between the two ends. CDR1 and CDR2 from the germline V gene are MNHEY and SMNVEV (reference sequence). The CDR3 totals 14 residues. The CDR3 loop is CASRDFANTGELFF. Written as DNA, the CDR3 is TGTGCCAGCAGAGATTTTGCGAACACCGGGGAGCTGTTTTTT.

V and J are TRBV5-8 and TRBJ2-3; unclear D gene. Per the germline V gene, CDR1 is SGHTS and CDR2 is YDEGEE. Trimming left V 2 bases short and J 2 bases short, with 9 bases between. The CDR3 extends over 14 amino acids. As DNA, the CDR3 is TGTGCCAGCAGCTTCGGCTCCAACACAGATACGCAGTATTTT. Translating gives CASSFGSNTDTQYF.

The genes are TRBV5-5 and TRBJ2-7; D is unclear. With 1 base removed from V and 4 bases from J, the gap between germline ends came to 6 bases. Germline V CDR1 and CDR2: SGHKS, YYEKEE (reference sequence). CDR3 length: 12 amino acids. The CDR3 DNA follows: TGTGCCAGCAGCTTGACTCAATACGAGCAGTACTTC. Amino acid sequence: CASSLTQYEQYF.

This clone showed up just once. This chain links TRBV5-1 with TRBJ1-1, with D hard to call. V was shortened by 5 bases and J by 0 bases, with 14 bases between the two germline ends. This CDR3 spans 15 amino acids. Per the germline V gene, CDR1 is SGHRS and CDR2 is YFSETQ. The chain's CDR3 is CASRWTPIMNTEAFF. The CDR3 DNA sequence: TGCGCCAGCAGGTGGACCCCGATTATGAACACTGAAGCTTTCTTT. Complete variable domain (other parts from reference TRBV5-1 and TRBJ1-1): KAGVTQTPRYLIKTRGQQVTLSCSPISGHRSVSWYQQTPGQGLQFLFEYFSETQRNKGNFPGRFSGRQFSNSRSEMNVSTLELGDSALYLCASRWTPIMNTEAFFGQGTRLTVV.

Note on this clone: Other DNA sequences from this sample encode an identical CDR3 as well. The J gene is TRBJ2-1, the V gene TRBV5-1; D is possibly TRBD2 (6 bases). V shed 4 bases and J shed 4 bases, with 9 bases lying between them. The germline V gene encodes CDR1 SGHRS and CDR2 YFSETQ. There are 13 residues in the CDR3. CDR3 in amino acids: CASSLGLYNEQFF. CDR3 sequence (DNA): TGCGCCAGCAGCCTGGGACTTTACAATGAGCAGTTCTTC.

The chain uses TRBV18 and TRBJ2-2; no reliable D call. The CDR3 loop spans 16 amino acids. The V gene's germline CDR1 is KGHSH and CDR2 LQKENI. V dropped 6 bases and J dropped 0 bases, with 14 bases sitting between them. Here the CDR3 reads CASSKVTASNTGELFF. The CDR3 DNA is TGTGCCAGCTCCAAGGTGACGGCCTCGAACACCGGGGAGCTGTTTTTT.

V and J are TRBV7-9 and TRBJ2-2, with D perhaps matching TRBD1 (6 bases). Trimming pared 3 bases from V and 2 bases from J, leaving 10 bases between. The germline V gene has CDR1 SEHNR and CDR2 FQNEAQ (reference sequence). This CDR3 is built from 15 residues. For the CDR3, the DNA is TGTGCCAGCAGCTTGGCAGGGGAAAACACCGGGGAGCTGTTTTTT. Residues: CASSLAGENTGELFF. The full variable domain, completed using reference TRBV7-9 and TRBJ2-2, is DTGVSQNPRHKITKRGQNVTFRCDPISEHNRLYWYRQTLGQGPEFLTYFQNEAQLEKSRLLSDRFSAERPKGSFSTLEIQRTEQGDSAMYLCASSLAGENTGELFFGEGSRLTVL.

This chain links TRBV10-3 with TRBJ2-7; D uncertain. The CDR3 spans 12 residues. CDR1 ENHRY and CDR2 SYGVKD come from the germline V gene. The V end lost 4 bases, the J end lost 1 base, and 5 bases lay between the germline ends. The CDR3 loop is CAISGLSYEQYF. CDR3 in DNA: TGTGCCATCAGTGGACTTTCCTACGAGCAGTACTTC.

This chain uses TRBV7-9 with TRBJ1-2; D perhaps matches TRBD1 (5 bases). V dropped 7 bases and J dropped 4 bases, with 16 bases sitting between them. CDR3 length: 14 amino acids. The germline V gene encodes CDR1 SEHNR and CDR2 FQNEAQ (reference sequence). CDR3 DNA sequence: TGTGCCAGCACCGGGGGGGGTGTCGGCTATGGCTACACCTTC. The encoded protein is CASTGGGVGYGYTF.

This clone came up once. Other DNA sequences from this sample encode an identical CDR3 as well. The chain has TRBV7-9 and TRBJ1-1, with D hard to call. The CDR3 runs 13 residues. Germline V gives CDR1 SEHNR, CDR2 FQNEAQ (reference sequence). V was pared by 5 bases and J by 0 bases, with 7 bases between. In DNA form, the CDR3 reads TGTGCCAGCAGCCCGCAAGTGAACACTGAAGCTTTCTTT. The encoded protein is CASSPQVNTEAFF.

The chain recombines TRBV2 with TRBJ2-3, with D possibly being TRBD2 (6 bases). Germline V CDR1 and CDR2: SNHLY, FYNNEI. The CDR3 runs to 15 residues. The germline V and J ends were trimmed by 5 bases and 1 base, with 13 bases remaining between them. The CDR3 nucleotides are TGTGCCAGCAGTTTACAGCGGGTGGGCACAGATACGCAGTATTTT. Amino acid sequence: CASSLQRVGTDTQYF.

The J gene is TRBJ1-3, the V gene TRBV19; D gene unclear. Germline V gene sequence: CDR1 LNHDA, CDR2 SQIVND (reference sequence). Trimming took 6 bases from V and 0 from J, leaving 9 bases between them. The CDR3 contains 14 residues. Written as DNA, the CDR3 is TGTGCCAGTAGAGAGGTTTTCTCTGGAAACACCATATATTTT. Amino acids: CASREVFSGNTIYF.

The chain recombines TRBV29-1 with TRBJ2-3, with D perhaps TRBD1 or TRBD2 (6 bases each). The V gene's germline CDR1 is SQVTM and CDR2 ANQGSEA. Trimming removed 6 bases at V and 1 base at J, with 17 bases between. The CDR3 is made up of 15 amino acids. The CDR3 DNA reads as TGCAGCGTGGGGGCGGCGGGACGACGCACAGATACGCAGTATTTT. Translating it yields CSVGAAGRRTDTQYF.

The rearrangement joins TRBV5-8 to TRBJ2-3, with unresolved D. V shed 4 bases and J shed 6 bases, with 9 bases lying between them. The CDR3 length is 12 residues. Germline values: CDR1 SGHTS, CDR2 YDEGEE. DNA of the CDR3: TGTGCCAGCAGCACGATCAGGGATACGCAGTATTTT. Amino acids: CASSTIRDTQYF.

The chain has TRBV6-6 and TRBJ2-7; TRBD1 matches at 8 bases. Germline CDR1 MNHNY, CDR2 SVGAGI (reference sequence). Trimming cost V 4 bases and J 3 bases; bases outside gene matches: 5. CDR3 length: 14 amino acids. CDR3 region: CASSSGQGNYEQYF. CDR3 nucleotide sequence: TGTGCCAGCAGTTCCGGACAGGGAAACTACGAGCAGTACTTC.

CDR3 amino acids: CASSFLQGAVGAFF. DNA of the CDR3: TGTGCCAGCAGTTTCCTACAGGGGGCGGTCGGAGCTTTCTTT. The genes are TRBV27 and TRBJ1-1; 9 positions agree with TRBD1. Germline V gene data show CDR1 as MNHEY and CDR2 as SMNVEV (reference sequence). CDR3 length: 14 amino acids. V dropped 3 bases and J dropped 10; count of bases not matched to a gene: 9.

This chain links TRBV2 with TRBJ2-3, with unresolved D. V was pared by 4 bases and J by 1 base, with 9 bases between. In germline, CDR1 is SNHLY, CDR2 FYNNEI. The CDR3 has 14 amino acids. The CDR3 spells CASSVRAGTDTQYF. The CDR3 region has the DNA TGTGCCAGCAGTGTACGGGCGGGCACAGATACGCAGTATTTT.

The count of this clone is one. The rearrangement uses TRBV6-4 and TRBJ2-1; 9 bases are shared with TRBD2. Trimming removed 5 bases from V and 5 bases from J; junction bases left unmatched: 10. In germline, CDR1 is MRHNA, CDR2 SNTAGT. The CDR3 runs 16 residues. CDR3 sequence: CASSQLAGVSHNEQFF. The DNA of the CDR3 is TGTGCCAGCAGTCAATTAGCGGGAGTGTCCCACAATGAGCAGTTCTTC.